Shown below are 7 T cell receptor beta chains from a single sample sequenced in a study of T cells in Graves' hyperthyroidism and ophthalmopathy. Amplification yielded TCR beta CDR3 regions, with RNA transcripts as the source. With the HTBI primer set, the TCR CDR3 went through a first round of RT-PCR. TCRdb re-called the multiplex PCR reads through MiXCR, storing one row per CDR3 protein. The table lists approximately 300,000 distinct CDR3 sequences, around a fifth of them singletons, with 35% to 45% in the top ten. What was sequenced was blood. These receptors originate from a man in his fifties or sixties with Graves' ophthalmopathy.

This clonotype was counted at least ten times. The chain carries TRBV24-1 and TRBJ2-1; 9 bases line up with TRBD1. Per the germline V gene, CDR1 is KGHDR and CDR2 is SFDVKD. CDR3 size: 16 residues. V shed 3 bases and J 4 bases; nucleotides not matched to a gene: 6. Here the CDR3 reads CATSDRGTGSYNEQFF. CDR3 nucleotide sequence: TGTGCCACCAGTGATAGAGGGACAGGGTCGTACAATGAGCAGTTCTTC.

The chain combines TRBV2 with TRBJ2-4; perhaps TRBD2 as D (7 bases). Trimming took off 6 bases at V and 0 bases at J, with 12 bases between the two ends. This CDR3 has 15 amino acids. The germline CDR1 and CDR2 sequences are SNHLY and FYNNEI. CDR3 protein: CASRGGGLAKNIQYF. The DNA for the CDR3 is TGTGCCAGCAGGGGGGGGGGCCTAGCCAAAAACATTCAGTACTTC.

V is TRBV24-1 and J is TRBJ2-3, with TRBD1 matching over 7 bases. Germline CDR1 is KGHDR and CDR2 is SFDVKD. This CDR3 is built from 16 residues. V trimming: 1 base; J trimming: 2 bases; junction bases outside the gene matches: 5. CDR3 sequence reads: CATSDFGQDPTDTQYF. The CDR3 region has the DNA TGTGCCACCAGTGATTTCGGACAGGACCCCACAGATACGCAGTATTTT.

Regarding this clonotype: A much larger clonotype is one base distant, so this may be a read error. The chain links TRBV20-1 to TRBJ2-2, with 8 bases matching TRBD1. The CDR3 has 15 residues. Germline CDR1 and CDR2: DFQATT and SNEGSKA (reference sequence). Written as DNA, the CDR3 is TGCAGTGCTAGACCCCAGGGGGCAGGGAGAGGGGAGCCGTTTTTT. This encodes CSARPQGAGRGEPFF.

This clonotype has just a few counts. The chain uses TRBV9 and TRBJ2-7; 8 bases line up with TRBD2. Germline-derived CDR1 and CDR2 are SGDLS and YYNGEE. This CDR3 has 13 residues. J gave up 3 bases and V 4 bases, and 3 bases lay outside the gene matches. CDR3 in amino acids: CASSRGGDYEQYF. The CDR3 DNA follows: TGTGCCAGCAGCCGGGGGGGGGACTACGAGCAGTACTTC.

There are a few counts of this clonotype. V and J are TRBV18 and TRBJ1-5, with unresolved D. Germline V CDR1 and CDR2: KGHSH, LQKENI. The CDR3 is 13 amino acids. Deletions cut 8 bases from V and 1 base from J, with 9 bases between. CDR3 coding DNA: TGTGCCAGCCTGGCGGGAAGCAATCAGCCCCAGCATTTT. Translated, it gives CASLAGSNQPQHF.

Many counts were recorded for this clonotype. The chain links TRBV7-2 to TRBJ2-7; TRBD2 matches at 10 bases. The junction had 7 bases not matched to a gene; V was cut back by 1 base and J by 4 bases. CDR1 and CDR2 from the germline V gene are SGHTA and FQGNSA. The CDR3 has 16 residues. CDR3 protein: CASSLGGLAGEYEQYF. As DNA, the CDR3 is TGTGCCAGCAGCTTAGGGGGTCTAGCGGGAGAATACGAGCAGTACTTC.